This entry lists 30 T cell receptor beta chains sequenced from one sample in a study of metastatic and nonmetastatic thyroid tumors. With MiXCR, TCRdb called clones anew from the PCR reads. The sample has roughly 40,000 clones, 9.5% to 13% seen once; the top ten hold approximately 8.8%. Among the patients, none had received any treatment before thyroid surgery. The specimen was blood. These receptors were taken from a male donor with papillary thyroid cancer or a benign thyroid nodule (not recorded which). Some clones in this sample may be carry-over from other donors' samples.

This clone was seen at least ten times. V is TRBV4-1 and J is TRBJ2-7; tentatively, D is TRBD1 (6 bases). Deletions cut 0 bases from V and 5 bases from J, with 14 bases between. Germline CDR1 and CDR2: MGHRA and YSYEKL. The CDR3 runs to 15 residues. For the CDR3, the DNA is TGCGCCAGCAGCCAAGAGGGGGCGTTGGGGGACGAGCAGTACTTC. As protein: CASSQEGALGDEQYF.

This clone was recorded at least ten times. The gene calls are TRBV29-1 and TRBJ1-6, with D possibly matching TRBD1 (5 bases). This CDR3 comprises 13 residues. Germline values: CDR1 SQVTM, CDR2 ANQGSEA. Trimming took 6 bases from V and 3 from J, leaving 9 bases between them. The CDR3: CSVTTDYNSPLHF. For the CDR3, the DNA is TGCAGCGTGACGACAGACTATAATTCACCCCTCCACTTT. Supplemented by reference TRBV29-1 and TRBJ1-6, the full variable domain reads SAVISQKPSRDICQRGTSLTIQCQVDSQVTMMFWYRQQPGQSLTLIATANQGSEATYESGFVIDKFPISRPNLTFSTLTVSNMSPEDSSIYLCSVTTDYNSPLHFGNGTRLTVT.

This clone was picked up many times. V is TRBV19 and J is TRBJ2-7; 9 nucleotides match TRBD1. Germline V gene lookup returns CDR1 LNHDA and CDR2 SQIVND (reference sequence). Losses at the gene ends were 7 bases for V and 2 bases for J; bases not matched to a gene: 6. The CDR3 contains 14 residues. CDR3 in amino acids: CASKRRQGAYEQYF. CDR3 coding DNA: TGTGCCAGTAAGAGGAGACAGGGGGCCTACGAGCAGTACTTC. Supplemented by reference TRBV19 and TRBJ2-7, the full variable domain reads DGGITQSPKYLFRKEGQNVTLSCEQNLNHDAMYWYRQDPGQGLRLIYYSQIVNDFQKGDIAEGYSVSREKKESFPLTVTSAQKNPTAFYLCASKRRQGAYEQYFGPGTRLTVT.

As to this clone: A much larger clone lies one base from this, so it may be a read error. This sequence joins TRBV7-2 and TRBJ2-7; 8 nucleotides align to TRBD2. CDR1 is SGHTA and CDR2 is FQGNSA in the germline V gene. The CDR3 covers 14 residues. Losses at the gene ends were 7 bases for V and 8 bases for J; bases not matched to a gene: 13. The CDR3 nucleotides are TGTGCCAGCATCCCAGTGACTAGCGCATACAAGCAGTACTTC. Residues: CASIPVTSAYKQYF.

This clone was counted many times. The CDR3 loop is CASSRGGQGQDTQYF. CDR3 sequence (DNA): TGCGCCAGCAGCCGGGGGGGACAGGGGCAAGATACGCAGTATTTT. The gene calls are TRBV10-1 and TRBJ2-3, with 10 bases aligning to TRBD1. The CDR3 spans 15 residues. V shed 6 bases and J 5 bases; nucleotides not matched to a gene: 8. CDR1 is WNHNN, CDR2 SYGVQD, per germline (reference sequence).

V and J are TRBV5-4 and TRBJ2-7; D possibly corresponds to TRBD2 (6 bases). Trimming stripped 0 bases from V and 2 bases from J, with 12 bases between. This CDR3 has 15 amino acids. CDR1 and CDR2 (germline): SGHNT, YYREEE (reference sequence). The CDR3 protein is CASSLGGDGTYEQYF. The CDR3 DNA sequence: TGTGCCAGCAGCTTGGGGGGGGACGGCACCTACGAGCAGTACTTC. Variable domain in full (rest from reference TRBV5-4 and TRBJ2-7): ETGVTQSPTHLIKTRGQQVTLRCSSQSGHNTVSWYQQALGQGPQFIFQYYREEENGRGNFPPRFSGLQFPNYSSELNVNALELDDSALYLCASSLGGDGTYEQYFGPGTRLTVT.

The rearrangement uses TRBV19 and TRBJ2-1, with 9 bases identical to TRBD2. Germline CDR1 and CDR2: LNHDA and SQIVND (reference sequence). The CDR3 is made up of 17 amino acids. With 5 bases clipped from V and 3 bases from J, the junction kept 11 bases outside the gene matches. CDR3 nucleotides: TGTGCCAGTAGTCTCACCCTAGCGGGACGGTTCTACAATGAGCAGTTCTTC. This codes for CASSLTLAGRFYNEQFF.

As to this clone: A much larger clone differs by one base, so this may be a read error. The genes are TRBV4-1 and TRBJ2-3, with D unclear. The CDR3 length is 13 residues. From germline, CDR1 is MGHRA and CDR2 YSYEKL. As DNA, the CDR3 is TGCGCCAGCATCCAATTGAGGTCAGATACGCAGTATTTT. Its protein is CASIQLRSDTQYF.

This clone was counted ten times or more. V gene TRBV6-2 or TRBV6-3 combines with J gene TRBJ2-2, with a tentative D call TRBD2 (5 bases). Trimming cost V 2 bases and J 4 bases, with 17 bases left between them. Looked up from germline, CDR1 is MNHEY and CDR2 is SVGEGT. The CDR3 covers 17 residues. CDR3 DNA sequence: TGTGCCAGCAGTTACCCGTCCGGGTGGGAGAGCACCGGGGAGCTGTTTTTT. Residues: CASSYPSGWESTGELFF.

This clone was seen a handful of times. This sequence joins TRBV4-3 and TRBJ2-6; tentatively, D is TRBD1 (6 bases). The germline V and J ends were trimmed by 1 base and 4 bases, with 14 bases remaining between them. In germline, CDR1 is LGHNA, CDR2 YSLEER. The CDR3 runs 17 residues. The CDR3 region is CASSQVTGSAGANVLTF. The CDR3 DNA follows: TGCGCCAGCAGCCAAGTCACAGGGTCTGCGGGGGCCAACGTCCTGACTTTC.

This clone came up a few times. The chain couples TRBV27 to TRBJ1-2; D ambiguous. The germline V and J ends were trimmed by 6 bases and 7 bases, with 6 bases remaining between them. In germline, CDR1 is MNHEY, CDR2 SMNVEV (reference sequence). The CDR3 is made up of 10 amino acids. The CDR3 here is CASRSVGYTF. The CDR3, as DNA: TGTGCCAGCAGGTCAGTTGGCTACACCTTC.

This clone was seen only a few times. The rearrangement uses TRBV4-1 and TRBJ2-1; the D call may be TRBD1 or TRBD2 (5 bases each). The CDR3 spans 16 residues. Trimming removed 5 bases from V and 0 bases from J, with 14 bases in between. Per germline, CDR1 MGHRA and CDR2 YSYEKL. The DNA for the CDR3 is TGCGCCAGCAGCTCACCCGGGACCCGCTCCTACAATGAGCAGTTCTTC. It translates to CASSSPGTRSYNEQFF.

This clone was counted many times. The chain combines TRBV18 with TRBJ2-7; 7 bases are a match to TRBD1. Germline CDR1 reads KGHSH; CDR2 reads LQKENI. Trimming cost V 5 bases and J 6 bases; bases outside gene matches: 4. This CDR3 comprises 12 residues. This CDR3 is CASSRDRAEQYF. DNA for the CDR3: TGTGCCAGCTCAAGAGACAGGGCCGAGCAGTACTTC.

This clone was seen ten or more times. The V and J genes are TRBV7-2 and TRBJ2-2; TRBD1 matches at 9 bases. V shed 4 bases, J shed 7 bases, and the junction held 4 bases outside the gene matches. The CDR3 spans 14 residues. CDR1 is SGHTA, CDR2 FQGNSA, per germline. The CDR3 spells CASSSGQGFGELFF. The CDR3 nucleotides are TGTGCCAGCAGCTCGGGACAGGGCTTCGGGGAGCTGTTTTTT.

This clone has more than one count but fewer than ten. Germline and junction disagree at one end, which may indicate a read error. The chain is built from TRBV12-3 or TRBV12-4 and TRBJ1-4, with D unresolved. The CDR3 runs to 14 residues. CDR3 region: CASSPRTSNEKPFF. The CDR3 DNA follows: TGTGCCAGCAGTCCACGTACGTCTAATGAAAAACCGTTTTTT.

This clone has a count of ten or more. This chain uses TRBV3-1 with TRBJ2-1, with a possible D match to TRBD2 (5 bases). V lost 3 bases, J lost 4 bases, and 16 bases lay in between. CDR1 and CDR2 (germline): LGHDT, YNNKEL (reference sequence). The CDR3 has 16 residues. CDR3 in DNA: TGTGCCAGCAGCCAGGCGGTAGCGATCTTGTACAATGAGCAGTTCTTC. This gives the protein CASSQAVAILYNEQFF.

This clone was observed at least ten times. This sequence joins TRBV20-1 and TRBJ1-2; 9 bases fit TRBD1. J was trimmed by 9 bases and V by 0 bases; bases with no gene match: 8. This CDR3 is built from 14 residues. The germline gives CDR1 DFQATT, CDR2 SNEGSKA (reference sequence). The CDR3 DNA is TGCAGTGCTAGAGATGGGACAGGGAAGCAGAGCTACACCTTC. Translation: CSARDGTGKQSYTF.

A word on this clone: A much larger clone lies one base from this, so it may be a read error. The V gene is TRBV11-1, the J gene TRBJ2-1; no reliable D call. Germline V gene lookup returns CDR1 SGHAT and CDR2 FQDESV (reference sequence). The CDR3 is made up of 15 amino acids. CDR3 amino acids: CVSSLHTRHGNEQFF. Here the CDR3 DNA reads TGTGTCAGCAGCCTTCACACCCGTCACGGGAATGAGCAGTTCTTC.

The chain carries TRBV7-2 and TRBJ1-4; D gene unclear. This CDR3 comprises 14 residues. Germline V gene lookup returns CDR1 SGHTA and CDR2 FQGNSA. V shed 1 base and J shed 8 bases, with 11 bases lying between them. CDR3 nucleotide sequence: TGTGCCAGCAGCTTAGGGACGATACAAGAAAAACTGTTTTTT. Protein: CASSLGTIQEKLFF.

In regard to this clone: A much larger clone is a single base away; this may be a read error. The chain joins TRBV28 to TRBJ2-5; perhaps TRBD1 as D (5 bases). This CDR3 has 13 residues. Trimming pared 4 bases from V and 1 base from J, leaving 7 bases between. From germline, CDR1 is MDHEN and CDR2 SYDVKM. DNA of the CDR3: TGTGCCAGCAGTTGGGGCAGCCAAGAGACCCAGTACTTC. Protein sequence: CASSWGSQETQYF. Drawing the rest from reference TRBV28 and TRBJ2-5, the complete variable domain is DVKVTQSSRYLVKRTGEKVFLECVQDMDHENMFWYRQDPGLGLRLIYFSYDVKMKEKGDIPEGYSVSREKKERFSLILESASTNQTSMYLCASSWGSQETQYFGPGTRLLVL.

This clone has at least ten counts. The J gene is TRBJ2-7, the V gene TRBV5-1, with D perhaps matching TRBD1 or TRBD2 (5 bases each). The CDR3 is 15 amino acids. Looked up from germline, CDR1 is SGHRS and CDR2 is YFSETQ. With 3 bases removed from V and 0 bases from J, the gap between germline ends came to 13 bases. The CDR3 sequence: CASSYGEGSSYEQYF. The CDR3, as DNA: TGCGCCAGCAGCTACGGAGAGGGGAGCTCCTACGAGCAGTACTTC.

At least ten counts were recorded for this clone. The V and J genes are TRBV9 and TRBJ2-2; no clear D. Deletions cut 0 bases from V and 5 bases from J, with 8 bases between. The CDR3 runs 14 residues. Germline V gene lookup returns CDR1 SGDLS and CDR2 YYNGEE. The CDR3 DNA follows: TGTGCCAGCAGCGTAGAGTGGTCGACCGGGGAGCTGTTTTTT. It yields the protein CASSVEWSTGELFF.

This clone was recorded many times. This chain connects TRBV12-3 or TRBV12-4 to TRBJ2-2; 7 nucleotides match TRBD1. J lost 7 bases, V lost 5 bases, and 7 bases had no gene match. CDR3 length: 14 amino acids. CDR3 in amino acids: CASSATGRGGELFF. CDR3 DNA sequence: TGTGCCAGCAGTGCGACAGGGAGAGGCGGGGAGCTGTTTTTT.

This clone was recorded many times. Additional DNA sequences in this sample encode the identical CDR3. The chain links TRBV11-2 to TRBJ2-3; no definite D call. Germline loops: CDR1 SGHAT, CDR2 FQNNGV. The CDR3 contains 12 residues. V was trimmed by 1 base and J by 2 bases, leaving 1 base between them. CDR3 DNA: TGTGCCAGCAGCTTAGTCACAGATACGCAGTATTTT. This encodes CASSLVTDTQYF.

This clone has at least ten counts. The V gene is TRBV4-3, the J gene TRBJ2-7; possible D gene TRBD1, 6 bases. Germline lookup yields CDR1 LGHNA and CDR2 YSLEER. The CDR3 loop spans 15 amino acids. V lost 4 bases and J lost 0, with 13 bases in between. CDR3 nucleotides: TGCGCCAGCAGCCGCTTCCGGGACATCTCCTACGAGCAGTACTTC. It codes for CASSRFRDISYEQYF.

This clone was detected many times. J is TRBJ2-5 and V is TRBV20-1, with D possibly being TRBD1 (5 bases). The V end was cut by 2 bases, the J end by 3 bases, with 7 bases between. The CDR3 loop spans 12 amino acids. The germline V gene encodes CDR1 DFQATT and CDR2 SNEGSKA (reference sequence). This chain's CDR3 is CSARQGKETQYF. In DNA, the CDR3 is TGCAGTGCTAGACAGGGAAAAGAGACCCAGTACTTC.

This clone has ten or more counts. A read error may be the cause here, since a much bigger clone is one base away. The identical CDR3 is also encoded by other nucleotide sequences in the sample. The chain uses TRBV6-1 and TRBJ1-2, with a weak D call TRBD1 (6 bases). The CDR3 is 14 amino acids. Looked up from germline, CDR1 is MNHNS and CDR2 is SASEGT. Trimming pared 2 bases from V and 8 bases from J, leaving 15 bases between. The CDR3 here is CASSENQGRRGYTF. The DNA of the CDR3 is TGTGCCAGCAGTGAAAATCAGGGGAGGCGGGGCTACACCTTC.

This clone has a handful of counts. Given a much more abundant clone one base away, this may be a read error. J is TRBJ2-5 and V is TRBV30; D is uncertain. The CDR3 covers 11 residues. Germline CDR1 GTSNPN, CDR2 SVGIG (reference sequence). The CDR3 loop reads CAWSLQETHYF. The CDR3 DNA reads TGTGCCTGGAGTCTACAAGAGACCCATTACTTC.

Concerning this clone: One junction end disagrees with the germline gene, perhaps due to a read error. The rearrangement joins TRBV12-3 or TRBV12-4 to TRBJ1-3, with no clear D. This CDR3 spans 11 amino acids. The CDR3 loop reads CVSTSGPYSDF. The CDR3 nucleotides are TGTGTCAGCACTTCCGGGCCGTATAGTGACTTT.

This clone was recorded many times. CDR3 sequence reads: CASSEREGYEQYF. CDR3 nucleotides: TGTGCCAGCAGCGAGCGGGAGGGCTACGAGCAGTACTTC. The J gene is TRBJ2-7, the V gene TRBV11-3; 10 bases match TRBD2. The CDR3 runs 13 residues. Per germline, CDR1 SGHNT and CDR2 YENEEA. After removal of 5 bases from V and 3 bases from J, the junction contained 1 base not matched to a gene.